This T cell receptor (beta chain) was obtained from a study of T cell responses to AZD1222 COVID-19 vaccine. The study, taken as a whole, reports: Clonal diversity was possibly underestimated; the donors were predominantly white British and more often female.

Of note for this clone: Its antigen is unknown.

The CDR3 sequence is 14 residues long. With 8 bases removed from V and 6 bases from J, the gap between germline ends came to 17 bases. Germline values: CDR1 WSHSY, CDR2 SAAADI. Method: immunoSEQ multiplex PCR; TCRdb's copy keeps in-frame clones and lacks some. The repertoire consists of 130,000 to 150,000 clones, with approximately 90% occurring once and the leading ten covering under 2%. The specimen comprised peripheral blood, sampled on day 0 of AZD1222 vaccination. This receptor was identified in an adult in good health. This sequence joins TRBV10-2 and TRBJ2-1, with a weak D call TRBD2 (6 bases). The CDR3 spells CASWPGLTSNEQFF. CDR3 DNA: TGCGCCAGCTGGCCGGGACTGACTAGCAATGAGCAGTTCTTC.